This TCR beta chain was observed in a study of T cell repertoires in cytomegalovirus infection (dated by TCRdb to between 2017 and 2020). For the study in its entirety: Because public TCR beta signatures pointed to carriage of CMV infection together with the matching HLA type, the HLA type of each donor mattered for the analysis. Study-wide conclusions, independent of this receptor: The ex vivo response was dominated by HLA-C-restricted CMV-specific TCR beta clonotypes, which also provided the single most frequent clonotype in two of eight donors. Carriers of CMV infection plus the relevant HLA type were discriminated by the cumulative frequency of public TCR beta family members in the study cohort and in an independent roughly 340-donor cohort.

Sequencing was performed on an Illumina HiSeq 1500. The raw public data were reprocessed by TCRdb itself: fastp quality trimming at Q25, MiXCR clonotype calling, in-frame beta chains only. Entries are consolidated by CDR3 protein sequence, retaining the most common genes and DNA. The sample table shows 250,000 to 350,000 distinct CDR3 sequences, and roughly a quarter are seen once. The biggest ten clones account for over 11% of the sample. This clonotype was detected only a few times. It has no known antigen specificity. Base quality data are lacking; no much larger clone is found one base away. Its CDR3 holds 14 amino acids, cysteine through phenylalanine. Only the CDR3 DNA is retained, 42 bases long and in frame from the first base. V is pruned by 5 bases and J by 5 bases, leaving 4 bases of the junction without a gene match. CDR1 and CDR2 (SGHAT, FQNNGV) derive from the germline V gene.

The source material was PBMCs. The sequence came from a human donor in good health (CMV status not recorded). Some clones in this sample may be carry-over from other donors' samples. The chain is assembled from TRBV11-2 and TRBJ2-1, and 9 junctional nucleotides match TRBD2. Read as DNA, the sequence is TGTGCCAGCAGCGCTCGACTAGCGGACAATGAGCAGTTCTTC. It translates as CASSARLADNEQFF.